These T cell receptor beta chains were read from a single sample in a study of cytomegalovirus exposure and HLA in healthy donors. Libraries were prepared by immunoSEQ multiplex PCR; TCRdb keeps only in-frame clonotypes and omits some of them. The sample has 55,000 to 80,000 clones; roughly four fifths are singletons. Sequencing input: PBMCs. These receptors all stem from a woman aged 25 to 39 in good health and CMV-seropositive. The CDR3 runs from the conserved cysteine through the conserved F or W. Fields, in order: V gene, J gene, clone size, D gene, CDR3 protein, CDR3 DNA. D genes are given only for firm matches. Clone sizes are given selectively: once, few, many, or a class where the clone is expanded.

TRBV10-3	TRBJ1-3	-	TRBD1	CAISGTGGSGNTIYF	TGTGCCATCAGTGGGACAGGGGGCAGTGGAAACACCATATATTTT
TRBV7-9	TRBJ2-7	-	-	CASSLQTGPVEQYF	TGTGCCAGCAGCTTACAAACAGGGCCGGTCGAGCAGTACTTC
TRBV5-1	TRBJ1-3	-	-	CASSLSLGGGRNTIYF	TGCGCCAGCAGCTTAAGCCTGGGAGGGGGAAGAAACACCATATATTTT
TRBV20-1	TRBJ1-2	-	-	CSARLGYTF	TGCAGTGCTAGACTTGGCTACACCTTC
TRBV30	TRBJ2-7	-	-	CAWNREPLREQYF	TGTGCCTGGAACAGGGAACCACTACGAGAGCAGTACTTC
TRBV4-2	TRBJ2-7	-	TRBD2	CASSQDSSGSYEQYF	TGTGCCAGCAGCCAAGATTCTAGCGGGAGCTACGAGCAGTACTTC
TRBV29-1	TRBJ2-7	-	-	CSVEGGKALIVYEQYF	TGCAGCGTTGAGGGGGGTAAGGCGTTAATAGTCTACGAGCAGTACTTC
TRBV2	TRBJ2-5	-	-	CASSEGVLGAGETQYF	TGTGCCAGCAGTGAAGGGGTACTCGGAGCCGGGGAGACCCAGTACTTC
TRBV18	TRBJ2-5	-	TRBD1	CASSSRDREETQYF	TGTGCCAGCTCGAGCCGGGACAGGGAGGAGACCCAGTACTTC
TRBV7-6	TRBJ2-1	-	TRBD2	CASSSSSSGRNNEQFF	TGTGCCAGCAGCTCCAGTTCTAGCGGCCGGAACAATGAGCAGTTCTTC
TRBV2	TRBJ2-5	-	TRBD2	CASSQRLAGGQETQYF	TGTGCCAGCAGTCAAAGACTAGCGGGAGGGCAAGAGACCCAGTACTTC
TRBV6-1	TRBJ1-2	few	TRBD1	CASSGPGQGAFFYGYTF	TGTGCCAGCAGTGGACCGGGACAGGGGGCCTTTTTCTATGGCTACACCTTC
TRBV15	TRBJ2-3	-	-	CATSRDYSRTDTQYF	TGTGCCACCAGCAGGGACTATTCCCGCACAGATACGCAGTATTTT
TRBV29-1	TRBJ2-1	-	-	CSVDRSGTYNEQFF	TGCAGCGTTGACCGTAGCGGAACCTACAATGAGCAGTTCTTC
TRBV28	TRBJ2-7	-	-	CASRSGSEQYF	TGTGCCAGCAGATCAGGGTCCGAGCAGTACTTC